This entry lists 25 T cell receptor beta chains sequenced from one sample in a study of cytomegalovirus exposure and HLA in healthy donors. The PCR had 60 Vbeta and 13 Jbeta primers. Only in-frame clones appear in the TCRdb table, and some are missing; sequencing was by immunoSEQ multiplex PCR. The sample consists of approximately 150,000 clones, 84% of them appearing once. The sample consisted of PBMCs. The receptors stem from a man aged 30 to 39 in good health and CMV-seronegative.

Notes on this clone: At one end the junction does not follow the germline gene, possibly because of a read error. The genes are TRBV14 and TRBJ2-1, with 12 bases aligning to TRBD2. The CDR3 spans 18 residues. CDR1 and CDR2 (germline): SGHDN, FVKESK. CDR3 nucleotide sequence: TGTGCCAGCAGCCGAGGACTAGCGGGAATGAGCTCCTACAATGAGCGGTTCTTC. Amino acid sequence: CASSRGLAGMSSYNERFF.

V gene TRBV5-4 combines with J gene TRBJ2-7; the D gene is possibly TRBD1 (7 bases). Trimming took off 4 bases at V and 3 bases at J, with 20 bases between the two ends. Germline-derived CDR1 and CDR2 are SGHNT and YYREEE (reference sequence). The length of the CDR3 is 16 residues. CDR3 DNA sequence: TGTGCCAGCAGCCCAAGGGGGGACAGAGGCGACTACGAGCAGTACTTC. Translated: CASSPRGDRGDYEQYF.

The chain links TRBV5-1 to TRBJ2-3; 10 positions agree with TRBD2. Unmatched junction bases numbered 14, after V lost 4 bases and J lost 3 bases. The CDR3 has 18 residues. The V gene's germline CDR1 is SGHRS and CDR2 YFSETQ. The CDR3 bases are TGCGCCAGCAGCCGTCAGGTGGCTAGCGGGAGTCTGACAGATACGCAGTATTTT. It yields the protein CASSRQVASGSLTDTQYF.

This clone occurred a few times. The chain has TRBV6-6 and TRBJ1-4; a weak D match, TRBD1 (6 bases). Looked up from germline, CDR1 is MNHNY and CDR2 is SVGAGI (reference sequence). The CDR3 has 14 residues. Trimming shortened V by 6 bases and J by 4 bases, and 12 bases separated the two germline ends. This chain's CDR3 is CASRRTELNEKLFF. The CDR3 DNA is TGTGCCAGCAGACGGACAGAGCTTAATGAAAAACTGTTTTTT.

The chain uses TRBV6-5 and TRBJ2-5; the match to TRBD2 covers 10 bases. Germline CDR1 is MNHEY and CDR2 is SVGAGI. The V and J ends lost 0 bases and 2 bases, in that order; junction bases with no gene match: 3. This CDR3 is built from 16 residues. DNA for the CDR3: TGTGCCAGCAGTTACTCCAGCGGGGGGGAGCAAGAGACCCAGTACTTC. This encodes CASSYSSGGEQETQYF.

This chain uses TRBV7-9 with TRBJ1-4; D is undetermined. The CDR3 sequence is 12 residues long. Germline values: CDR1 SEHNR, CDR2 FQNEAQ (reference sequence). Trimming pared 5 bases from V and 8 bases from J, leaving 9 bases between. CDR3 region: CASSTGLEKLFF. The CDR3 region has the DNA TGTGCCAGCAGCACGGGATTGGAAAAACTGTTTTTT. Drawing the rest from reference TRBV7-9 and TRBJ1-4, the complete variable domain is DTGVSQNPRHKITKRGQNVTFRCDPISEHNRLYWYRQTLGQGPEFLTYFQNEAQLEKSRLLSDRFSAERPKGSFSTLEIQRTEQGDSAMYLCASSTGLEKLFFGSGTQLSVL.

This chain uses TRBV6-1 with TRBJ1-2; TRBD1 agrees at 8 bases. The V segment lost 6 bases and the J segment 4 bases; nucleotides outside the gene matches: 7. Germline CDR1 MNHNS, CDR2 SASEGT. The CDR3 spans 14 residues. As DNA, the CDR3 is TGTGCCAGCAGCGGACAGGGCAACCTCTATGGCTACACCTTC. Translation: CASSGQGNLYGYTF.

The genes are TRBV30 and TRBJ2-7; 8 bases fit TRBD1. J gave up 2 bases and V 3 bases, and 3 bases lay outside the gene matches. The CDR3 extends over 13 amino acids. Germline lookup yields CDR1 GTSNPN and CDR2 SVGIG (reference sequence). For the CDR3, the DNA is TGTGCCTGGAGAAAACAGGGGGCCTACGAGCAGTACTTC. Translation gives CAWRKQGAYEQYF.

This chain joins TRBV5-4 and TRBJ2-5, with 13 nucleotides matching TRBD2. This CDR3 comprises 16 residues. Losses at the gene ends were 3 bases for V and 1 base for J; bases not matched to a gene: 3. The V gene's germline CDR1 is SGHNT and CDR2 YYREEE (reference sequence). The CDR3 DNA sequence: TGTGCCAGCAGCTGGGGGACTAGCGGGACCCAAGAGACCCAGTACTTC. It encodes CASSWGTSGTQETQYF.

This chain connects TRBV4-1 to TRBJ1-4, with 9 nucleotides matching TRBD1. The germline V gene encodes CDR1 MGHRA and CDR2 YSYEKL. The ends lost 0 bases at V and 8 bases at J; junction bases unmatched: 10. The CDR3 covers 17 residues. The CDR3 region is CASSQEPRTGVEEKLFF. CDR3 nucleotide sequence: TGCGCCAGCAGCCAAGAACCGCGGACAGGGGTTGAGGAAAAACTGTTTTTT.

This clone was picked up a small number of times. The V gene is TRBV27, the J gene TRBJ1-2; 8 bases are a match to TRBD1. J lost 4 bases, V lost 7 bases, and 14 bases had no gene match. The CDR3 is 16 amino acids. From germline, CDR1 is MNHEY and CDR2 SMNVEV (reference sequence). The CDR3 here is CASNPTGASVSYGYTF. The CDR3 region has the DNA TGTGCCAGCAATCCGACAGGGGCCAGCGTCTCCTATGGCTACACCTTC.

V usage is TRBV5-1 and J usage is TRBJ2-1, with 8 bases that match TRBD2. The J segment lost 5 bases and the V segment lost 5 bases, leaving 9 bases of the junction unmatched. There are 15 residues in the CDR3. The germline CDR1 and CDR2 sequences are SGHRS and YFSETQ. CDR3 in amino acids: CASSRSGRGDNEQFF. The CDR3 nucleotides read TGCGCCAGCAGTCGGAGCGGGAGAGGGGACAATGAGCAGTTCTTC. The variable domain in full, with the rest retrieved from reference TRBV5-1 and TRBJ2-1, is KAGVTQTPRYLIKTRGQQVTLSCSPISGHRSVSWYQQTPGQGLQFLFEYFSETQRNKGNFPGRFSGRQFSNSRSEMNVSTLELGDSALYLCASSRSGRGDNEQFFGPGTRLTVL.

This rearrangement joins TRBV6-6 to TRBJ2-4; D is perhaps TRBD1 (6 bases). CDR3 size: 15 residues. Trimming removed 5 bases from V and 2 bases from J, with 13 bases in between. From germline, CDR1 is MNHNY and CDR2 SVGAGI (reference sequence). The CDR3 nucleotides read TGTGCCAGCAGTCGATATGGACAGTCCAAAAACATTCAGTACTTC. Translation: CASSRYGQSKNIQYF.

The chain has TRBV2 and TRBJ1-5, with 8 nucleotides matching TRBD1. V trimming: 6 bases; J trimming: 0 bases; junction bases outside the gene matches: 7. The CDR3 is 16 residues long. Germline-derived CDR1 and CDR2 are SNHLY and FYNNEI. CDR3 amino acids: CASRRLTGGSNQPQHF. The CDR3 DNA sequence: TGTGCCAGCAGAAGACTTACAGGGGGTAGCAATCAGCCCCAGCATTTT. Full variable domain (outside the CDR3, taken from reference TRBV2 and TRBJ1-5): EPEVTQTPSHQVTQMGQEVILRCVPISNHLYFYWYRQILGQKVEFLVSFYNNEISEKSEIFDDQFSVERPDGSNFTLKIRSTKLEDSAMYFCASRRLTGGSNQPQHFGDGTRLSIL.

The chain uses TRBV30 and TRBJ2-5, with a weak D call TRBD2 (5 bases). Germline CDR1 GTSNPN, CDR2 SVGIG (reference sequence). The V end was cut by 4 bases, the J end by 7 bases, with 10 bases between. CDR3 size: 11 residues. CDR3 amino acids: CAWTTGGTQYF. CDR3 DNA sequence: TGTGCCTGGACGACTGGAGGGACCCAGTACTTC. The whole variable domain, remainder taken from reference TRBV30 and TRBJ2-5, is SQTIHQWPATLVQPVGSPLSLECTVEGTSNPNLYWYRQAAGRGLQLLFYSVGIGQISSEVPQNLSASRPQDRQFILSSKKLLLSDSGFYLCAWTTGGTQYFGPGTRLLVL.

V gene TRBV5-5 combines with J gene TRBJ1-4, with D possibly being TRBD1 (6 bases). Germline CDR1 SGHKS, CDR2 YYEKEE (reference sequence). Trimming took 4 bases from V and 7 from J, leaving 17 bases between them. The CDR3 totals 15 residues. DNA for the CDR3: TGTGCCAGCAGCATCCCACAGGGTGGAGTTGAAAAACTGTTTTTT. Translation: CASSIPQGGVEKLFF.

This clone was seen a single time. CDR3 DNA: TGTGCCAGCAGCCGCCTTTCCCTTAGCTCCTACGAGCAGTACTTC. Its translation is CASSRLSLSSYEQYF. The gene calls are TRBV6-5 and TRBJ2-7; D is uncertain. Trimming cost V 6 bases and J 0 bases, with 15 bases left between them. CDR3 length: 15 residues. Germline lookup yields CDR1 MNHEY and CDR2 SVGAGI.

The chain recombines TRBV2 with TRBJ2-1, with D possibly TRBD2 on 6 matching bases. Germline V gene data show CDR1 as SNHLY and CDR2 as FYNNEI. The ends were cut back, 6 bases at V and 0 bases at J, with 12 bases in the middle. The CDR3 is 15 amino acids. The CDR3 is CASRARLGSYNEQFF. CDR3 bases: TGTGCCAGCAGGGCCCGACTAGGCTCCTACAATGAGCAGTTCTTC.

J is TRBJ2-7 and V is TRBV5-8; 7 nucleotides agree with TRBD1. The trim removed 4 bases at V and 2 bases at J, leaving 6 bases unmatched. The CDR3 spans 14 residues. Germline assignment: CDR1 SGHTS and CDR2 YDEGEE. The CDR3 here is CASSAQGGPYEQYF. The CDR3 nucleotides read TGTGCCAGCAGCGCTCAAGGGGGCCCCTACGAGCAGTACTTC.

The chain combines TRBV4-2 with TRBJ2-7, with D perhaps matching TRBD2 (5 bases). The germline V gene encodes CDR1 LGHNA and CDR2 YNFKEQ. V lost 4 bases and J 0 bases, leaving 13 bases between the germline ends. The CDR3 contains 15 residues. The CDR3 DNA reads TGTGCCAGCAGCCCCTTAACTGGACTCTCCTACGAGCAGTACTTC. Encoded protein: CASSPLTGLSYEQYF.

CDR3: CASSLGLGDNEQFF. The CDR3 nucleotides are TGCGCCAGCAGCTTGGGGCTAGGGGACAATGAGCAGTTCTTC. The rearrangement uses TRBV5-1 and TRBJ2-1; D possibly corresponds to TRBD1 (5 bases). Germline lookup yields CDR1 SGHRS and CDR2 YFSETQ. Trimming cost V 0 bases and J 5 bases, with 9 bases left between them. This CDR3 is 14 amino acids long.

The genes are TRBV4-1 and TRBJ2-7; 8 bases align to TRBD2. The germline CDR1 and CDR2 sequences are MGHRA and YSYEKL. V dropped 1 base and J dropped 0; count of bases not matched to a gene: 2. The CDR3 contains 15 residues. This chain's CDR3 is CASSQGLASSYEQYF. In DNA, the CDR3 is TGCGCCAGCAGCCAAGGACTAGCGAGCTCCTACGAGCAGTACTTC.

Turning to this clone: At one of its ends the junction is not consistent with the germline gene, which may arise from a read error. In the same sample, other DNA sequences code for this CDR3. The chain recombines TRBV6-4 with TRBJ1-6; D is possibly TRBD1 (6 bases). Looked up from germline, CDR1 is MRHNA and CDR2 is SNTAGT. The CDR3 covers 16 residues. CDR3: CASSELGQPSNSPLHF. The CDR3 coding sequence is TGTGCCAGCAGTGAACTAGGACAGCCTAGTAATTCCCCCCTCCACTTT.

The genes are TRBV5-6 and TRBJ2-3; 9 bases fit TRBD2. CDR3 length: 18 residues. Germline V lookup: CDR1 SGHDT, CDR2 YYEEEE. With 4 bases clipped from V and 0 bases from J, the junction kept 12 bases outside the gene matches. The CDR3 nucleotides are TGTGCCAGCAGCCACGGACTAGCGATGGTATCTAGCACAGATACGCAGTATTTT. As protein: CASSHGLAMVSSTDTQYF.

This chain connects TRBV6-5 to TRBJ2-1, with TRBD2 identical over 9 bases. Germline V CDR1 and CDR2: MNHEY, SVGAGI. The CDR3 has 13 amino acids. Losses at the gene ends were 5 bases for V and 10 bases for J; bases not matched to a gene: 6. Here the CDR3 DNA reads TGTGCCAGCAGTCGATATAGCGGGGGAGAGCAGTTCTTC. Its translation: CASSRYSGGEQFF.